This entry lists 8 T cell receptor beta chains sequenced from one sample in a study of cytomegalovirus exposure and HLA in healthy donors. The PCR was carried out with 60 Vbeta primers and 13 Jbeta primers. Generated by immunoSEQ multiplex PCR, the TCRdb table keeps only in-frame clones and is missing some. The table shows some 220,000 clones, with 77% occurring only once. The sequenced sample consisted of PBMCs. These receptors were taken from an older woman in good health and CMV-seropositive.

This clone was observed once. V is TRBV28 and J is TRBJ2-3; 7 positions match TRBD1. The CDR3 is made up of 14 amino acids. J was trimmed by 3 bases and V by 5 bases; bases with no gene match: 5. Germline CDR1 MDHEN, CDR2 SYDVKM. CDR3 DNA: TGTGCCAGCAGTATGGGGACAGCGACAGATACGCAGTATTTT. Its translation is CASSMGTATDTQYF.

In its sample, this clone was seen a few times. CDR3 in DNA: TGTGCCAGCAGTGCCCCTCTAGCGGGAGGGCCCCTAGCCAAAAACATTCAGTACTTC. Encoded protein: CASSAPLAGGPLAKNIQYF. The rearrangement uses TRBV6-4 and TRBJ2-4, with TRBD2 matching over 12 bases. V lost 4 bases to trimming and J lost 0 bases; unmatched junction nucleotides: 10. This CDR3 spans 19 amino acids. Germline CDR1 and CDR2: MRHNA and SNTAGT.

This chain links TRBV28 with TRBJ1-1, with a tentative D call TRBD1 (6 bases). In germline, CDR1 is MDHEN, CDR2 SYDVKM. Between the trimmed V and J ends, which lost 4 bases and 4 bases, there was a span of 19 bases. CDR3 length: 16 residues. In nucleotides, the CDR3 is TGTGCCAGCAGTTCTCTTCGGCTAACAGGGCCCACTGAAGCTTTCTTT. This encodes CASSSLRLTGPTEAFF.

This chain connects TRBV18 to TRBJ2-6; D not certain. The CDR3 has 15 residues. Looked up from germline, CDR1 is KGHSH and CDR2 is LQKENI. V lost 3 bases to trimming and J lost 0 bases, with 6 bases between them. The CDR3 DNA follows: TGTGCCAGCTCACCTACCTACTCTGGGGCCAACGTCCTGACTTTC. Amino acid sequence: CASSPTYSGANVLTF.

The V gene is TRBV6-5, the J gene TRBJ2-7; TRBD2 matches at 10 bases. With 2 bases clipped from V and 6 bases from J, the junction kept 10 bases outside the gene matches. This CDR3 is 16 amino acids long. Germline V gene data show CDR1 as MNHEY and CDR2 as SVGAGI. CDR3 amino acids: CASSYLAGAKSGEQYF. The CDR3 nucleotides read TGTGCCAGCAGTTACCTAGCGGGAGCTAAGTCTGGCGAGCAGTACTTC.

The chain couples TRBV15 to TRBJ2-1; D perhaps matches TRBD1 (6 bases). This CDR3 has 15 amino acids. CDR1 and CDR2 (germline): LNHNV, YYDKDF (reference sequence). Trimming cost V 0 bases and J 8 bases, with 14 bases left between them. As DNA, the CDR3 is TGTGCCACCAGCAGAGAGGGGGCCCCCCCCGATGAGCAGTTCTTC. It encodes CATSREGAPPDEQFF.

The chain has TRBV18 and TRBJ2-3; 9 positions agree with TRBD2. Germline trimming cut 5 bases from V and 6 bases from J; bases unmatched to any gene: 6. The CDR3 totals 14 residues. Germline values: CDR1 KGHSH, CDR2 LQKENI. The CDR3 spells CASSTGTSPDTQYF. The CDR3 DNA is TGTGCCAGCTCAACCGGGACTAGCCCCGATACGCAGTATTTT.

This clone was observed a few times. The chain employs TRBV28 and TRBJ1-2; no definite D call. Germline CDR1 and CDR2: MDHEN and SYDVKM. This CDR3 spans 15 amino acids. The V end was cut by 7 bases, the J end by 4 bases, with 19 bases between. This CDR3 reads CASTLKRGWTYGYTF. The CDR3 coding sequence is TGTGCCAGCACCCTGAAAAGAGGGTGGACCTATGGCTACACCTTC.